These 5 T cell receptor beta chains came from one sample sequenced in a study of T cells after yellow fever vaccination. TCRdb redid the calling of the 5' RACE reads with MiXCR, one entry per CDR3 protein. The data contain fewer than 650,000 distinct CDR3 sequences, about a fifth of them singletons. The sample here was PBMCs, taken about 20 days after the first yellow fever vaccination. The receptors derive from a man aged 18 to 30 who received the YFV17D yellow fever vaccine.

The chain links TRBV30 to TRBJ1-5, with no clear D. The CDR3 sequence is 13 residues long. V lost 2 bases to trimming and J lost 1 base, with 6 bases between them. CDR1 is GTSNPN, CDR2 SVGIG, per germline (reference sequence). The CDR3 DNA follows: TGTGCCTGGAGTATGGGGAGCAATCAGCCCCAGCATTTT. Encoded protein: CAWSMGSNQPQHF.

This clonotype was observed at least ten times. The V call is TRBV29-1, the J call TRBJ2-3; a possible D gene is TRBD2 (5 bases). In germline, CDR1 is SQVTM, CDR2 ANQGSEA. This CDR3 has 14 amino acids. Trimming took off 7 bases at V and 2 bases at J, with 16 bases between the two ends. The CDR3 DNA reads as TGCAGCGCCAGTTTGGCGGGTTCCACAGATACGCAGTATTTT. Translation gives CSASLAGSTDTQYF.

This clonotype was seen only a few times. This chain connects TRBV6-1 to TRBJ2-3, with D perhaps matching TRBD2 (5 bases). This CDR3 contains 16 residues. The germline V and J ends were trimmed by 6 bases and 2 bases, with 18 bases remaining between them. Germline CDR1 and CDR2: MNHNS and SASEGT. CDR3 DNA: TGTGCCAGCAGCCCGAGACTGACCGGGAACACAGATACGCAGTATTTT. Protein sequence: CASSPRLTGNTDTQYF.

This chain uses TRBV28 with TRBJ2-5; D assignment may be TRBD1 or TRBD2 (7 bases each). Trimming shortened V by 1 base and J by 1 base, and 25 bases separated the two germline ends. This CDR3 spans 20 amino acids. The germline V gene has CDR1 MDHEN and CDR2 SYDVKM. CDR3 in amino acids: CASSLYGRQGGAGPQETQYF. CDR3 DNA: TGTGCCAGCAGTTTATATGGTCGGCAGGGGGGGGCCGGCCCCCAAGAGACCCAGTACTTC.

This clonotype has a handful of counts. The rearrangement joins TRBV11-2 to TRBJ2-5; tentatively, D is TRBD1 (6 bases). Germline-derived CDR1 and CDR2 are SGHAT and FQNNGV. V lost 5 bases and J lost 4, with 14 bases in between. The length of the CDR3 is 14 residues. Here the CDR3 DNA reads TGTGCCAGCAGCACAAGAGAGGGGGTAGAGACCCAGTACTTC. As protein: CASSTREGVETQYF.